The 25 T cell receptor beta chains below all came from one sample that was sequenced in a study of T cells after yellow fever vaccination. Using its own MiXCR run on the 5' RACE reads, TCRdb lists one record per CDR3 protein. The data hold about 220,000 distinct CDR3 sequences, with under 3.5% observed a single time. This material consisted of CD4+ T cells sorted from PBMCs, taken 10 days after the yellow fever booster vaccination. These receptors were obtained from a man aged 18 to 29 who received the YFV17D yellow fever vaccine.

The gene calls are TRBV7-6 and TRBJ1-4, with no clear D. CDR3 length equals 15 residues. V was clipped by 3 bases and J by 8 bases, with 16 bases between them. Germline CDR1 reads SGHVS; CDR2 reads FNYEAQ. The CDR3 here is CASSLPGASREKLFF. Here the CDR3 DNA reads TGTGCCAGCAGCTTGCCGGGAGCCTCAAGAGAAAAACTGTTTTTT.

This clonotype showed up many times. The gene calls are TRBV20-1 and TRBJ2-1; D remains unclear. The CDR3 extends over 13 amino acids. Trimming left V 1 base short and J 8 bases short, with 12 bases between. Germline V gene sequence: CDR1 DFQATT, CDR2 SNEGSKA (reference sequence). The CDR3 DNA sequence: TGCAGTGCTAGAGGGGTCCTCCTCGATGAGCAGTTCTTC. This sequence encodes CSARGVLLDEQFF.

In DNA form, the CDR3 reads TGCAGTGCCCCCGGGCCCCTTATGGGAGCTTTCTTT. Its translation: CSAPGPLMGAFF. This rearrangement joins TRBV20-1 to TRBJ1-1; D ambiguous. The germline V gene has CDR1 DFQATT and CDR2 SNEGSKA (reference sequence). The CDR3 is 12 amino acids. V was trimmed by 6 bases and J by 10 bases, leaving 18 bases between them.

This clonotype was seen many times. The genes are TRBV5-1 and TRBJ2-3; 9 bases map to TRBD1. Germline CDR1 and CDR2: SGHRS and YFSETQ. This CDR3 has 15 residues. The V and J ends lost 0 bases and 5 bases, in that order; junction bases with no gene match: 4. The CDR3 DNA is TGCGCCAGCAGCTTGGCAGGACAGGGGCAAGATACGCAGTATTTT. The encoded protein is CASSLAGQGQDTQYF.

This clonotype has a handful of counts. CDR3 loop: CASSRTGKYQETQYF. The CDR3 nucleotides are TGTGCCAGCAGTAGGACTGGAAAGTACCAAGAGACCCAGTACTTC. The V and J genes are TRBV7-9 and TRBJ2-5; maybe TRBD2 (5 bases). In germline, CDR1 is SEHNR, CDR2 FQNEAQ (reference sequence). V was trimmed by 6 bases and J by 0 bases, leaving 14 bases between them. There are 15 residues in the CDR3.

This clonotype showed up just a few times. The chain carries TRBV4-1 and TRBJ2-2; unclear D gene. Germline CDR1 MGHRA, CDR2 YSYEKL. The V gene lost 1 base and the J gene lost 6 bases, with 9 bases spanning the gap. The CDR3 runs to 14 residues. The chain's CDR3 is CASSQVILAGELFF. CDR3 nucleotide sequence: TGCGCCAGCAGCCAAGTCATTCTAGCCGGGGAGCTGTTTTTT.

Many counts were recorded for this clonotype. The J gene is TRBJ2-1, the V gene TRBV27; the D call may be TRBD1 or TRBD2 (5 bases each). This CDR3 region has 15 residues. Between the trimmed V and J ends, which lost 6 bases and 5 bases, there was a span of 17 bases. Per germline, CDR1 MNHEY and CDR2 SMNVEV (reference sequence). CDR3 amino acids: CASSRGGIGDNEQFF. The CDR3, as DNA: TGTGCCAGCAGCCGGGGCGGAATTGGCGACAATGAGCAGTTCTTC.

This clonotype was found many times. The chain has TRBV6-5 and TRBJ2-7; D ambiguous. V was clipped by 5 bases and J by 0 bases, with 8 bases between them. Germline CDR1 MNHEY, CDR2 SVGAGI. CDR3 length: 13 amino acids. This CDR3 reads CASSIRFSYEQYF. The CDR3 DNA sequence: TGTGCCAGCAGTATAAGGTTCTCCTACGAGCAGTACTTC.

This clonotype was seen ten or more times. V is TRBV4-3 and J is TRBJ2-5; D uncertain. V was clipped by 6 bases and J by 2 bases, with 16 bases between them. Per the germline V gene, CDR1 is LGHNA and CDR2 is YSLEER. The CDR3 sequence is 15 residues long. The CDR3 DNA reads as TGCGCCAGCAGTCGCGGATCGACGGCGCAAGAGACCCAGTACTTC. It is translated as CASSRGSTAQETQYF.

The DNA for the CDR3 is TGTGCCAGCGGCCAAACTAGCAATCCCCAAGAGACCCAGTACTTC. Protein sequence: CASGQTSNPQETQYF. V gene TRBV7-2 combines with J gene TRBJ2-5; possibly TRBD2 for D (6 bases). Germline values: CDR1 SGHTA, CDR2 FQGNSA. The CDR3 contains 15 residues. V was shortened by 8 bases and J by 1 base, with 17 bases between the two germline ends.

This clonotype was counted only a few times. CDR3 nucleotide sequence: TGCGCCAGCAGCCAAGAACACAGAAACAATGAGCAGTTCTTC. As protein: CASSQEHRNNEQFF. This chain uses TRBV4-3 with TRBJ2-1; D gene uncertain. The CDR3 covers 14 residues. Looked up from germline, CDR1 is LGHNA and CDR2 is YSLEER. The ends were cut back, 0 bases at V and 5 bases at J, with 8 bases in the middle.

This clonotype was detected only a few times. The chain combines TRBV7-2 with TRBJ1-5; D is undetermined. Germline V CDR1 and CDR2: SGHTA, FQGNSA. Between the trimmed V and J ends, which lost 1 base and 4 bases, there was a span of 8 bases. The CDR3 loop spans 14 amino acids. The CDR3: CASSLGFGNQPQHF. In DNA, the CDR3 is TGTGCCAGCAGCTTAGGATTTGGAAATCAGCCCCAGCATTTT.

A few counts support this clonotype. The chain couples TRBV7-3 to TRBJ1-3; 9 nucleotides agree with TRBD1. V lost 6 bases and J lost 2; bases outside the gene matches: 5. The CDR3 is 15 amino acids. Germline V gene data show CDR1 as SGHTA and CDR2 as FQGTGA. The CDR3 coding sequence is TGTGCCAGCAGTCAGACAGGGGGACCTGGAAACACCATATATTTT. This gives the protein CASSQTGGPGNTIYF.

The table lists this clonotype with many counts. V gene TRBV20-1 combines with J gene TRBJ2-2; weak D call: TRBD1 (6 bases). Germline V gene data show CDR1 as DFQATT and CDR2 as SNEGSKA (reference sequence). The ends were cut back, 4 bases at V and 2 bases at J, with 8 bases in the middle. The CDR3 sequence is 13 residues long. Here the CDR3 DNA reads TGCAGTGCTACCAGGGGTAACACCGGGGAGCTGTTTTTT. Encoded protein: CSATRGNTGELFF.

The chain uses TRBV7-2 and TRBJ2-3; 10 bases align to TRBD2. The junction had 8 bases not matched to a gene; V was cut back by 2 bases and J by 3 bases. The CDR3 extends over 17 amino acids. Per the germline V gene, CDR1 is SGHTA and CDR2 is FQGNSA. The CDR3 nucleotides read TGTGCCAGCAGCTTACTCCCAGCGGGGGGGCTGACAGATACGCAGTATTTT. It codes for CASSLLPAGGLTDTQYF.

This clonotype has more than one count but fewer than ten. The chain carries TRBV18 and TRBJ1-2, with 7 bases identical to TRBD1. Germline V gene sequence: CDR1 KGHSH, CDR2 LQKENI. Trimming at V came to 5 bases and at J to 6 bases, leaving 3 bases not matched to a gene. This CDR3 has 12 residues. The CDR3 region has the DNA TGTGCCAGCTCATCCGACAGGGATGGCTACACCTTC. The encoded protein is CASSSDRDGYTF.

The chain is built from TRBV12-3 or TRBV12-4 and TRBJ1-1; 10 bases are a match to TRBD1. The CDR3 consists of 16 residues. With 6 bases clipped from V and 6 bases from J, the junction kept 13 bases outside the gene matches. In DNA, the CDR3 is TGTGCCAGCAGGCCCGGACAGGGGGTACCAGGCCCTGAAGCTTTCTTT. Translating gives CASRPGQGVPGPEAFF.

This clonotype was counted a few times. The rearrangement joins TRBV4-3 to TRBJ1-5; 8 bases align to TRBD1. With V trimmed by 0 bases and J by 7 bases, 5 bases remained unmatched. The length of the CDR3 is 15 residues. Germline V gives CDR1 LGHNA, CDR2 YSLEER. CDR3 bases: TGCGCCAGCAGCCAAGAGAGGACAGGGAACCAGCCCCAGCATTTT. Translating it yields CASSQERTGNQPQHF.

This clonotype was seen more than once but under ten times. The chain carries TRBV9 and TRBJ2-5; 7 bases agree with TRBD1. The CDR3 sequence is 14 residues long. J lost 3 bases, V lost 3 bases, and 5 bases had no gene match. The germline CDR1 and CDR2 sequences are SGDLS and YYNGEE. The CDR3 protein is CASSAGTVKETQYF. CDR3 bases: TGTGCCAGCAGCGCAGGGACAGTAAAAGAGACCCAGTACTTC.

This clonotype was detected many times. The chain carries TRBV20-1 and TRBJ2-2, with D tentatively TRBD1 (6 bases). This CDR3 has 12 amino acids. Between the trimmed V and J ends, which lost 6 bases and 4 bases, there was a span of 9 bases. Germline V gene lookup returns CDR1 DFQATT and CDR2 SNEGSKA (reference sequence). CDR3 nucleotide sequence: TGCAGTGCGGGACACCGCACCGGGGAGCTGTTTTTT. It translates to CSAGHRTGELFF.

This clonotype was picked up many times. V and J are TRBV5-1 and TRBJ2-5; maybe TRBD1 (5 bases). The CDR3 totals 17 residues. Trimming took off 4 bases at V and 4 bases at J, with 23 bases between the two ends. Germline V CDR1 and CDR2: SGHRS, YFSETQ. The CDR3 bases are TGCGCCAGCAGCCCAGGGCAGGGTGTGTTCGTAGGAGAGACCCAGTACTTC. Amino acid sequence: CASSPGQGVFVGETQYF.

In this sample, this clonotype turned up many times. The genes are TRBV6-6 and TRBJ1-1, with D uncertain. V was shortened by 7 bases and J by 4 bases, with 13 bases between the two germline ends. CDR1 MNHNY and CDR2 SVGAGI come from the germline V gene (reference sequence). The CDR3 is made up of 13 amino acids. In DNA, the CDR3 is TGTGCCAGCATTATCCCTATGGCCACTGAAGCTTTCTTT. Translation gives CASIIPMATEAFF.

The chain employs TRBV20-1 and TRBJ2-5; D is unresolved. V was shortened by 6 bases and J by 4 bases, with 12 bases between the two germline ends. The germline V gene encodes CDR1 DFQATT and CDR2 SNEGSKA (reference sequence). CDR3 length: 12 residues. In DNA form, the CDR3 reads TGCAGTGCCCCCACCCCCGTAGAGACCCAGTACTTC. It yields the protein CSAPTPVETQYF.

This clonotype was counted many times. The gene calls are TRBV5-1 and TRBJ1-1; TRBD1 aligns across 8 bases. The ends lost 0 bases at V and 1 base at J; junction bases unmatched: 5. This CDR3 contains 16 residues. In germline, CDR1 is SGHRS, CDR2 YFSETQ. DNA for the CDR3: TGCGCCAGCAGCTTGGAGGCCGGACAGGGGAACACTGAAGCTTTCTTT. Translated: CASSLEAGQGNTEAFF.

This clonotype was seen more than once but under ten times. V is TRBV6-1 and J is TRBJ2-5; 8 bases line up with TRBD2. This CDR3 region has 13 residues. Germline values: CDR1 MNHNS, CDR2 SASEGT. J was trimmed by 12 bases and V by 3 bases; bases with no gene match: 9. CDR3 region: CASSEAGRGLEYF. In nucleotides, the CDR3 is TGTGCCAGCAGTGAGGCAGGCAGGGGACTAGAGTACTTC.